This T cell receptor beta chain was identified during a study of glioma-infiltrating T cells after dendritic cell vaccination. The CDR3 has 14 residues. Looked up from germline, CDR1 is MNHNS and CDR2 is SASEGT. V dropped 0 bases and J dropped 1 base, with 7 bases sitting between them. Only in-frame clones appear in the TCRdb table, and some are missing; sequencing was by immunoSEQ multiplex PCR. The repertoire holds roughly 100,000 clones, about 84% seen once, with just under 3% in the top ten. The sequence came from a human donor with glioblastoma. V gene TRBV6-1 combines with J gene TRBJ2-7; D not certain. The sample in question was blood, obtained before dendritic cell vaccination. DNA of the CDR3: TGTGCCAGCAGTGAAGCCTTAACATCCTACGAGCAGTACTTC. Translation: CASSEALTSYEQYF.